The rows below give T cell receptor beta chains drawn from one sample of a study of radiotherapy plus CTLA-4 blockade in lung cancer. The repertoire was sequenced with immunoSEQ multiplex PCR; TCRdb's copy has only in-frame clones and lacks some. The repertoire holds 84,000 or so clones, with around 81% as singletons. Sequencing used peripheral blood, obtained from a patient treated with radiotherapy plus ipilimumab. These receptors originate from a human donor with non-small cell lung cancer that progressed on radiotherapy plus ipilimumab. Each CDR3 is given with its conserved first and last residue. D genes are given only for firm matches.

d_call	j_call	v_call	cdr3_aa	cdr3_nt
NA	TRBJ2-7	TRBV5-4	CASSFYAGWEQYF	TGTGCCAGCAGCTTTTACGCAGGGTGGGAGCAGTACTTC
NA	TRBJ1-5	TRBV18	CASSPSKRPIDQPQHF	TGTGCCAGCTCACCATCTAAGAGACCAATTGATCAGCCCCAGCATTTT
NA	TRBJ2-7	TRBV27	CASSPRAFSYEQYF	TGTGCCAGCAGTCCTCGGGCCTTTTCCTACGAGCAGTACTTC
TRBD1	TRBJ1-6	TRBV5-1	CASSSRTGGGSPLHF	TGCGCCAGCAGTTCCCGGACAGGAGGGGGTTCACCCCTCCACTTT
NA	TRBJ1-5	TRBV4-2	CASSQDRGMGQPQHF	TGTGCCAGCAGCCAAGATAGAGGGATGGGTCAGCCCCAGCATTTT
NA	TRBJ2-3	TRBV11-3	CASSGFVSTDTQYF	TGTGCCAGCAGCGGGTTTGTAAGCACAGATACGCAGTATTTT
NA	TRBJ1-1	TRBV7-8	CASSLAWSFGSEAFF	TGTGCCAGCAGCTTAGCGTGGTCTTTTGGTTCTGAAGCTTTCTTT
NA	TRBJ2-1	TRBV28	CASSLVTGSYNEQFF	TGTGCCAGCAGTTTGGTGACGGGGTCCTACAATGAGCAGTTCTTC
NA	TRBJ2-7	TRBV27	CASNPAPGAPSLYEQYF	TGTGCCAGCAACCCCGCGCCTGGGGCACCATCCCTTTACGAGCAGTACTTC
NA	TRBJ1-2	TRBV7-2	CASSMRWNGYTF	TGTGCCAGCAGCATGCGGTGGAACGGCTACACCTTC
NA	TRBJ1-1	TRBV6-5	CASSPLDGGTEAFF	TGTGCCAGCAGCCCCCTTGACGGAGGGACTGAAGCTTTCTTT
NA	TRBJ2-7	TRBV28	CATLSGSSYEQYF	TGTGCCACCCTAAGTGGCTCCTCCTACGAGCAGTACTTC
NA	TRBJ2-7	TRBV11-2	CASSLAPKPYEQYF	TGTGCCAGCAGCTTAGCCCCGAAACCCTACGAGCAGTACTTC
NA	TRBJ1-1	TRBV7-3	CASSLMGRLGNTEAFF	TGTGCCAGCAGCTTAATGGGGCGCCTGGGGAACACTGAAGCTTTCTTT
NA	TRBJ2-3	TRBV6-1	CASSEGRTDTQYF	TGTGCCAGCAGTGAAGGGCGGACAGATACGCAGTATTTT
NA	TRBJ2-3	TRBV5-6	CASSLVGRGGTDTQYF	TGTGCCAGCAGCTTGGTAGGTCGGGGCGGCACAGATACGCAGTATTTT
NA	TRBJ1-2	TRBV6-6	CASSPTVGYGYTF	TGTGCCAGCAGCCCCACAGTGGGCTATGGCTACACCTTC
TRBD2	TRBJ2-7	TRBV28	CASSLTSGGAIEQYF	TGTGCCAGCAGTCTCACTAGCGGGGGGGCAATCGAGCAGTACTTC
TRBD1	TRBJ2-5	TRBV2	CASSGDRGTQYF	TGTGCCAGCAGTGGGGACAGGGGGACCCAGTACTTC